The clone carrying this T cell receptor beta chain is medium-sized (0.01 to 0.1%) within its sample. The time point was: sample taken at primary tumor resection. Frozen PBMC, nontumor lung or tumor provided whole RNA, which was sequenced unsorted. The approximately 79 donors had untreated early-stage non-small cell lung cancer. This sample is part of a study of spatial heterogeneity in lung cancer. TCRdb passed the 5' RACE reads through MiXCR, listing each CDR3 protein once. The sample gives 13,000 to 15,000 distinct CDR3 sequences, about 10% of which show up once; 30% to 35% is in the top ten. The germline gives CDR1 ENHRY, CDR2 SYGVKD. Trimming left V 0 bases short and J 5 bases short, with 11 bases between. The length of the CDR3 is 14 residues.

This receptor was taken from a female donor with early-stage non-small cell lung cancer. Sequencing used PBMCs, obtained at surgery. The chain has TRBV10-3 and TRBJ2-7; D possibly corresponds to TRBD1 (6 bases). CDR3 nucleotide sequence: TGTGCCATCAGTGAGTCCGTACAGGGCAACGAGCAGTACTTC. This encodes CAISESVQGNEQYF.